Below are 4 T cell receptor beta chains sequenced from a single sample in a study of human T cells and chemical hapten exposure (dated by TCRdb to about 2021). Library generation was performed with RACE. Reads for this sample came from a NextSeq 500. The public reads were run again by TCRdb, first through fastp at Q25 and then through MiXCR, and only productive beta chains were kept. Rows are unified per CDR3 protein, each entry keeping the most common DNA and genes. This sample lists a few hundred thousand distinct CDR3 sequences; around 5.5% were detected once. The biggest ten clones account for around 8% of the sample. Sample time point, as interpreted from the label and publication: pre-sensitization, week 0. The sample's treatment or condition, from its label and the paper: therapeutic diphenylcyclopropenone sensitization with weekly scalp DPC. The specimen was whole blood, collected in connection with sensitization to the hapten diphenylcyclopropenone (DPC). These receptor sequences come from a woman between 18 and 30 years old with alopecia areata. Some clones in this sample may be carry-over from other donors' samples.

The chain combines TRBV10-3 with TRBJ1-1; D is undetermined. This CDR3 has 13 amino acids. Germline CDR1 reads ENHRY; CDR2 reads SYGVKD. V shed 0 bases and J shed 2 bases, with 4 bases lying between them. The CDR3 spells CAISESVNTEAFF. In DNA, the CDR3 is TGTGCCATCAGTGAGTCGGTAAACACTGAAGCTTTCTTT.

This clonotype was counted ten times or more. The chain recombines TRBV11-2 with TRBJ2-3; 14 bases line up with TRBD2. The CDR3 extends over 19 amino acids. Germline V gene lookup returns CDR1 SGHAT and CDR2 FQNNGV. V shed 4 bases and J 7 bases; nucleotides not matched to a gene: 16. CDR3 residues: CASSSTSAGTSGGVNTQYF. The CDR3 DNA follows: TGTGCCAGCAGCTCTACGTCTGCGGGGACTAGCGGGGGTGTGAATACGCAGTATTTT.

This clonotype was observed many times. The V gene is TRBV3-1, the J gene TRBJ2-2; no clear D gene. V was shortened by 4 bases and J by 2 bases, with 8 bases between the two germline ends. The V gene's germline CDR1 is LGHDT and CDR2 YNNKEL (reference sequence). This CDR3 contains 14 residues. CDR3 bases: TGTGCCAGCAGCCCGACGGCCAACACCGGGGAGCTGTTTTTT. It encodes CASSPTANTGELFF. The full variable domain, in which reference TRBV3-1 and TRBJ2-2 provide the parts outside the CDR3, is DTAVSQTPKYLVTQMGNDKSIKCEQNLGHDTMYWYKQDSKKFLKIMFSYNNKELIINETVPNRFSPKSPDKAHLNLHINSLELGDSAVYFCASSPTANTGELFFGEGSRLTVL.

The CDR3 sequence: CASSFAGLTTDTQYF. The CDR3, as DNA: TGTGCCAGCAGCTTCGCGGGACTTACCACAGATACGCAGTATTTT. V and J are TRBV7-6 and TRBJ2-3; tentatively, D is TRBD2 (6 bases). V was trimmed by 3 bases and J by 2 bases, leaving 12 bases between them. This CDR3 has 15 amino acids. Germline lookup yields CDR1 SGHVS and CDR2 FNYEAQ.